This entry concerns a single T cell receptor (beta chain). The junction does not match germline at one end; this may be a read error. Germline V gene lookup returns CDR1 SEHNR and CDR2 FQNEAQ (reference sequence). The CDR3 has 14 residues. This entry is derived from a study of control samples from healthy donors and cancer patients. Method: immunoSEQ multiplex PCR; TCRdb's copy keeps in-frame clones and lacks some. Here the sample spans roughly 73,000 clones, 84% being singletons. Source material: blood. V is TRBV7-9 and J is TRBJ2-5; 8 nucleotides agree with TRBD2. This receptor was taken from a man in his fifties in good health. The CDR3 loop is CASRSGLEGEIQYF. The CDR3 nucleotides read TGTGCCAGCAGGTCGGGACTAGAGGGAGAGATCCAGTACTTC. Together with reference TRBV7-9 and TRBJ2-5, the CDR3 gives the full variable domain: DTGVSQNPRHKITKRGQNVTFRCDPISEHNRLYWYRQTLGQGPEFLTYFQNEAQLEKSRLLSDRFSAERPKGSFSTLEIQRTEQGDSAMYLCASRSGLEGEIQYFGPGTRLLVL.